These T cell receptor beta chains were read from a single sample in a study of blood T cell repertoires in COVID-19. Produced via immunoSEQ multiplex PCR; TCRdb's table is partial and in-frame only. The sample has approximately 160,000 clones, around four fifths seen once; the top ten hold 4.4%. The specimen sequenced was PBMCs or T cells enriched from blood (not recorded which). These receptors were obtained from a woman aged 45-59 years who had recovered from COVID-19. Each CDR3 is given with its conserved first and last residue. The D gene is left open where the match is weak. The size entry is marked missing in some rows and otherwise reads once, few, many or a size class.

NA	NA	TRBJ1-2	TRBV18	CASSPEPPANSPYGYTF	TGTGCCAGCTCACCTGAGCCCCCTGCGAACAGCCCCTATGGCTACACCTTC
NA	NA	TRBJ1-4	TRBV28	CAIEGVEKLFF	TGTGCCATCGAGGGGGTCGAAAAACTGTTTTTT
TRBD1	NA	TRBJ1-2	TRBV2	CASSGDRSYGYTF	TGTGCCAGCAGCGGGGACAGGAGCTATGGCTACACCTTC
TRBD1	NA	TRBJ1-1	TRBV7-9	CASSSSGGTEAFF	TGTGCCAGCAGCTCATCAGGGGGCACTGAAGCTTTCTTT
TRBD2	NA	TRBJ2-3	TRBV13	CASSPLGRLAGSTDTQYF	TGTGCCAGCAGCCCCCTCGGGCGACTAGCGGGGTCCACAGATACGCAGTATTTT
TRBD2	NA	TRBJ2-5	TRBV7-2	CASGIAGAETQYF	TGTGCCAGCGGGATAGCGGGAGCGGAGACCCAGTACTTC
NA	few	TRBJ1-2	TRBV19	CASSIDQINYGYTF	TGTGCCAGTAGTATAGACCAGATTAACTATGGCTACACCTTC
TRBD2	NA	TRBJ2-3	TRBV7-2	CASSPTSGRGDTQYF	TGTGCCAGCAGCCCGACTAGCGGGAGGGGGGATACGCAGTATTTT
TRBD2	NA	TRBJ2-1	TRBV3-1/TRBV3-2	CASSQLLGLAGINEQFF	TGTGCCAGCAGCCAACTCCTCGGACTAGCGGGGATAAATGAGCAGTTCTTC
NA	NA	TRBJ1-4	TRBV12-2	CASRFTVRNEKLFF	TGTGCAAGTCGCTTTACAGTCAGAAATGAAAAACTGTTTTTT
NA	NA	TRBJ1-2	TRBV6-1	CASSEGRGGSGYGYTF	TGTGCCAGCAGTGAAGGTCGGGGGGGCTCAGGCTATGGCTACACCTTC
NA	NA	TRBJ1-1	TRBV12-5	CASGLVRGSAFF	TGTGCTAGTGGTTTGGTACGGGGGTCGGCTTTCTTT
TRBD1	NA	TRBJ2-3	TRBV7-8	CASSLSRTGDTDTQYF	TGTGCCAGCAGCTTATCGCGGACAGGGGACACAGATACGCAGTATTTT
TRBD1	NA	TRBJ1-4	TRBV7-9	CASSFFPGGEKLFF	TGTGCCAGCAGCTTCTTCCCAGGGGGGGAAAAACTGTTTTTT
NA	NA	TRBJ1-4	TRBV7-2	CASSFDKNEKLFF	TGTGCCAGCAGCTTTGACAAGAATGAAAAACTGTTTTTT
TRBD1	few	TRBJ1-2	TRBV12-3/TRBV12-4	CASSLGQGGGYTF	TGTGCCAGCAGTTTAGGGCAGGGGGGTGGCTACACCTTC
TRBD1	few	TRBJ1-5	TRBV30	CAWSGQADQPQHF	TGTGCCTGGAGCGGACAGGCAGATCAGCCCCAGCATTTT
NA	few	TRBJ2-2	TRBV11-1	CASSGGFSEELFF	TGTGCCAGCAGCGGAGGGTTCTCCGAGGAGCTGTTTTTT
TRBD2	NA	TRBJ2-3	TRBV30	CAWRVAGEDDTQYF	TGTGCCTGGAGGGTAGCGGGAGAAGACGATACGCAGTATTTT
NA	NA	TRBJ2-3	TRBV5-6	CASSLDGGHTDTQYF	TGTGCCAGCAGCTTGGATGGGGGCCACACAGATACGCAGTATTTT
NA	NA	TRBJ1-2	TRBV3-1/TRBV3-2	CASSQGLREKDGYTF	TGTGCCAGCAGCCAAGGGTTACGGGAGAAGGATGGCTACACCTTC
NA	NA	TRBJ2-2	TRBV5-4	CASSLGQSMNTGELFF	TGTGCCAGCAGCTTGGGACAGAGTATGAACACCGGGGAGCTGTTTTTT
NA	NA	TRBJ1-4	TRBV19	CASGRPGITNEKLFF	TGTGCCAGTGGTCGTCCAGGGATCACTAATGAAAAACTGTTTTTT
TRBD1	NA	TRBJ1-3	TRBV10-1	CASSETSWTGGRDTIYF	TGCGCCAGCAGTGAGACCTCCTGGACAGGGGGCAGGGACACCATATATTTT
NA	NA	TRBJ1-3	TRBV5-5	CASRTGQYSGNTIYF	TGTGCCAGCAGGACCGGACAGTACTCTGGAAACACCATATATTTT
NA	once	TRBJ1-6	TRBV7-2	CASSVGLQANSPLHF	TGTGCCAGCAGCGTGGGACTCCAGGCCAATTCACCCCTCCACTTT
NA	NA	TRBJ1-2	TRBV6-5	CASSYEGDYGYTF	TGTGCCAGCAGTTACGAGGGGGACTATGGCTACACCTTC
TRBD2	NA	TRBJ2-5	TRBV5-1	CASSPTSGLQETQYF	TGCGCCAGCAGCCCCACTAGCGGCCTCCAAGAGACCCAGTACTTC